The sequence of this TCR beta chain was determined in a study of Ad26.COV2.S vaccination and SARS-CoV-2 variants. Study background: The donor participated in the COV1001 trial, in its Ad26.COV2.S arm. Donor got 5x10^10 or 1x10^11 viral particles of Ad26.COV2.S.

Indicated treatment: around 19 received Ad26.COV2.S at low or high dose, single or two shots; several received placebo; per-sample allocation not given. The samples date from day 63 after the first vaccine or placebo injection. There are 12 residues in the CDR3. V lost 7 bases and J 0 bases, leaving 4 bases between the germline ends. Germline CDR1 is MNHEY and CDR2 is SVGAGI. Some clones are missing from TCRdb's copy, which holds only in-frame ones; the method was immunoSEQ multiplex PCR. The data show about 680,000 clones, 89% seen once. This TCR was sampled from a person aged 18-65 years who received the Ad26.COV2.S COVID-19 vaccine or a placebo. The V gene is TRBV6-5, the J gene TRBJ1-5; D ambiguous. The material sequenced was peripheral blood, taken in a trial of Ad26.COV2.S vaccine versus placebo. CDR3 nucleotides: TGTGCCAGCAAGGGTAGCAATCAGCCCCAGCATTTT. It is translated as CASKGSNQPQHF.